This entry concerns a single T cell receptor (beta chain). This entry is derived from a study of cytomegalovirus exposure and HLA in healthy donors. Germline V lookup: CDR1 SGHTA, CDR2 FQGTGA. Trimming removed 3 bases from V and 6 bases from J, with 18 bases in between. The CDR3 contains 15 residues. It was with 60 Vbeta and 13 Jbeta primers that the PCR ran. The method was immunoSEQ multiplex PCR; TCRdb's version includes in-frame clones alone and lacks a portion of them. The repertoire holds 150,000 to 200,000 clones, over 80% seen once, with more than 1.5% in the top ten. The sample consisted of PBMCs. This TCR derives from a man aged 35 to 55 in good health and CMV-seronegative. The gene calls are TRBV7-3 and TRBJ2-7; D uncertain. CDR3: CASSFTAGGMVEQYF. The CDR3 coding sequence is TGTGCCAGCAGCTTCACGGCTGGCGGCATGGTCGAGCAGTACTTC.